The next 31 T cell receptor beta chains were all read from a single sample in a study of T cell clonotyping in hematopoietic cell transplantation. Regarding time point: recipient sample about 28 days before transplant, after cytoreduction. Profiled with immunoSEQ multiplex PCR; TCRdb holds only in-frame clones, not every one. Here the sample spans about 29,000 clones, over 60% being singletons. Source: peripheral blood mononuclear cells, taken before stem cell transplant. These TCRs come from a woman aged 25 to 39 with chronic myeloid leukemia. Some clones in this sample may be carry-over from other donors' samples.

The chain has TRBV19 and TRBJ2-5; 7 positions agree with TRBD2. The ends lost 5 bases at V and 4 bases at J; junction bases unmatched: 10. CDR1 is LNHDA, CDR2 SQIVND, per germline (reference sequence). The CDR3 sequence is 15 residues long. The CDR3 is CASSVSGAYSETQYF. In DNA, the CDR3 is TGTGCCAGTAGTGTAAGCGGGGCCTATTCAGAGACCCAGTACTTC.

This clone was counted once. In nucleotides, the CDR3 is TGTGCCAGCAGTCTACAGGGCTGGGGCTACACCTTC. Translated: CASSLQGWGYTF. The chain links TRBV28 to TRBJ1-2; D may be TRBD1 (6 bases). The V gene lost 5 bases and the J gene lost 8 bases, with 12 bases spanning the gap. Germline V gene sequence: CDR1 MDHEN, CDR2 SYDVKM. CDR3 length: 12 amino acids.

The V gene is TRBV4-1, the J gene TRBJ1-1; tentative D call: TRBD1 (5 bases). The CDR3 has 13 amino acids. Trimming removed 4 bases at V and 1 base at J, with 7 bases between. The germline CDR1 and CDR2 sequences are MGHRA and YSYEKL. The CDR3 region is CASSPGTNTEAFF. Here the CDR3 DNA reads TGCGCCAGCAGCCCAGGGACGAACACTGAAGCTTTCTTT.

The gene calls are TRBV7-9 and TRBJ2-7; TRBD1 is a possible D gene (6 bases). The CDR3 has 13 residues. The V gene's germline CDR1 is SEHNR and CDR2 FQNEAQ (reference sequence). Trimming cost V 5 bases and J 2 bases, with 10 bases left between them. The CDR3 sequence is CASSTGLTYEQYF. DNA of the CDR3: TGTGCCAGCAGCACAGGGCTCACCTACGAGCAGTACTTC.

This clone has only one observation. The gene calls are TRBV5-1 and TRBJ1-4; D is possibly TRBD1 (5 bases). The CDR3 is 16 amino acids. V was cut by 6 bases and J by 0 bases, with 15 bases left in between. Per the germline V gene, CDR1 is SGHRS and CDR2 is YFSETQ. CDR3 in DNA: TGCGCCAGCACTCCACAGGTGGGGTCAACTAATGAAAAACTGTTTTTT. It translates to CASTPQVGSTNEKLFF.

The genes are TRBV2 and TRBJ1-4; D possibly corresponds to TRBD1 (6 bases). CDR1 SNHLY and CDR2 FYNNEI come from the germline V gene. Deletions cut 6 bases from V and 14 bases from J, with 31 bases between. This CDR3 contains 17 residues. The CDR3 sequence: CASRVAQGSNNRVGLFF. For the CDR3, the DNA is TGTGCCAGCAGGGTAGCTCAGGGGTCCAATAACCGAGTTGGTCTGTTTTTT.

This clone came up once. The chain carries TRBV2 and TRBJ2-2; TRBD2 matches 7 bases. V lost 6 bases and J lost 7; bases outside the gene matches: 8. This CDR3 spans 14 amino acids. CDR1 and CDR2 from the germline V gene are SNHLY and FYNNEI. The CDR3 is CASRIGTKDGELFF. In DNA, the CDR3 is TGTGCCAGCAGGATCGGGACTAAGGACGGGGAGCTGTTTTTT.

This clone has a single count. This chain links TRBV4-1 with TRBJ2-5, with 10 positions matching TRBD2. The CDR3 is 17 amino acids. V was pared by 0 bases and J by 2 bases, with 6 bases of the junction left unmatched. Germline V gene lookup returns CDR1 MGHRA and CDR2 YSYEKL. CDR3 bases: TGCGCCAGCAGCCAAGAGGCTAGCGGGGGAATACAAGAGACCCAGTACTTC. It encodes CASSQEASGGIQETQYF.

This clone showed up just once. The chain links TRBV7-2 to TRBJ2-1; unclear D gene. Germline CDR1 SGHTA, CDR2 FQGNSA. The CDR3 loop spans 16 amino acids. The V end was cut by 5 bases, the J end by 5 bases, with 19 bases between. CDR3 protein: CASSPRLGYGNNEQFF. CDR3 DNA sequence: TGTGCCAGCAGCCCGAGGTTGGGTTACGGAAACAATGAGCAGTTCTTC.

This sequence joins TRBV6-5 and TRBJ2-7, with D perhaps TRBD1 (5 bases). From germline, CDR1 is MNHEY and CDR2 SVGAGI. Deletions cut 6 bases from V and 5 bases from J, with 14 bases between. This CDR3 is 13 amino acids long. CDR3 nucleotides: TGTGCCAGCAGCCCAGGGATCAGGGACGAGCAGTACTTC. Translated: CASSPGIRDEQYF.

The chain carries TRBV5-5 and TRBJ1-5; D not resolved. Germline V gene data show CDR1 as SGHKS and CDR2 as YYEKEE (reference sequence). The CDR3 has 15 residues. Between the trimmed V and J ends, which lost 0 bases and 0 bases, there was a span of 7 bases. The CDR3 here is CASSLVWDSNQPQHF. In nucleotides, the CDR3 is TGTGCCAGCAGCTTGGTATGGGATAGCAATCAGCCCCAGCATTTT.

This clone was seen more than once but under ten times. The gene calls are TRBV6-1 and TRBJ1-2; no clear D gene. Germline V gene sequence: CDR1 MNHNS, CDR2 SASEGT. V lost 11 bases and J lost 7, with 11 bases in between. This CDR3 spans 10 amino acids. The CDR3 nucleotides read TGTGCCCTTAATATCGGTGGCTACACCTTC. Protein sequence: CALNIGGYTF.

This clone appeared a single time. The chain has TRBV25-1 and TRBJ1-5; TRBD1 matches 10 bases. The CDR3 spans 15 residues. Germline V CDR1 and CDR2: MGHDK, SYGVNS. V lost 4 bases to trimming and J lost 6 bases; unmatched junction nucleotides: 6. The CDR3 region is CASSGDRGLSQPQHF. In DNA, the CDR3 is TGTGCCAGCAGTGGAGACAGGGGGCTAAGTCAGCCCCAGCATTTT. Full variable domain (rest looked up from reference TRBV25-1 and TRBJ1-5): EADIYQTPRYLVIGTGKKITLECSQTMGHDKMYWYQQDPGMELHLIHYSYGVNSTEKGDLSSESTVSRIRTEHFPLTLESARPSHTSQYLCASSGDRGLSQPQHFGDGTRLSIL.

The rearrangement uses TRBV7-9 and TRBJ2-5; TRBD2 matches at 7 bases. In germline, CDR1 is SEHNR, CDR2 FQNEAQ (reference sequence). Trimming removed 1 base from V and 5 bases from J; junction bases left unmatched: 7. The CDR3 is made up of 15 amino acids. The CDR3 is CASSLDVTSRETQYF. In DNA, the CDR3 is TGTGCCAGCAGCTTAGACGTGACTAGCCGGGAGACCCAGTACTTC. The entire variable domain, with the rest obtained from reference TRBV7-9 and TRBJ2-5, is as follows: DTGVSQNPRHKITKRGQNVTFRCDPISEHNRLYWYRQTLGQGPEFLTYFQNEAQLEKSRLLSDRFSAERPKGSFSTLEIQRTEQGDSAMYLCASSLDVTSRETQYFGPGTRLLVL.

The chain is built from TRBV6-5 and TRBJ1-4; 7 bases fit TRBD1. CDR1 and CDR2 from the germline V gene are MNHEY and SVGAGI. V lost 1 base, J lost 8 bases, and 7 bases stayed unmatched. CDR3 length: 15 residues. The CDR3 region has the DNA TGTGCCAGCAGTTACTTGACAGGGTCTTTCGAAAAACTGTTTTTT. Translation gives CASSYLTGSFEKLFF.

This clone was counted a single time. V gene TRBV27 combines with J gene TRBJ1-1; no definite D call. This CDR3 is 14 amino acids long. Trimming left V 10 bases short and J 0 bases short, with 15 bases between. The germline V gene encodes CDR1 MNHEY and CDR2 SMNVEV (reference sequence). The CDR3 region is CATREGGMNTEAFF. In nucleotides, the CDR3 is TGTGCCACCCGGGAGGGAGGCATGAACACTGAAGCTTTCTTT.

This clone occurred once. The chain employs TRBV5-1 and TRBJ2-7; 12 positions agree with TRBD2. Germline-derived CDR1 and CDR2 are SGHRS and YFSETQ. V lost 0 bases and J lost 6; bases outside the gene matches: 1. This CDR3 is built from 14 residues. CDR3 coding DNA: TGCGCCAGCAGCTTGGCTAGCGGGGGGGCCGAGCAGTACGTC. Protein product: CASSLASGGAEQYV.

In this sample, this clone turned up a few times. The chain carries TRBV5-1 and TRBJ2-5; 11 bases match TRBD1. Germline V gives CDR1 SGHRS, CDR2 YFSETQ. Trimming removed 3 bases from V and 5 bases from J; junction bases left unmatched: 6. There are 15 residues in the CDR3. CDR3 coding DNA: TGCGCCAGCAGCTCGGACAGGGGGCAGGGGGAGACCCAGTACTTC. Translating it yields CASSSDRGQGETQYF.

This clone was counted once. The CDR3 DNA follows: TGCAGCGTTGTCTTCGGAGAAAACTATGGCTACACCTTC. It specifies CSVVFGENYGYTF. The chain is built from TRBV29-1 and TRBJ1-2; D unclear. V was shortened by 4 bases and J by 2 bases, with 11 bases between the two germline ends. Germline V gene sequence: CDR1 SQVTM, CDR2 ANQGSEA. The CDR3 has 13 residues.

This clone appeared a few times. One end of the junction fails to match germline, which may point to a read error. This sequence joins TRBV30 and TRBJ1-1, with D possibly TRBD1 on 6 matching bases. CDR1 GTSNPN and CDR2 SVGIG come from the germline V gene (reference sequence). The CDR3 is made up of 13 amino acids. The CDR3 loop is CVWSVLGAAEAFF. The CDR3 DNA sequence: TGTGTCTGGAGTGTCCTGGGGGCTGCTGAAGCTTTCTTT.

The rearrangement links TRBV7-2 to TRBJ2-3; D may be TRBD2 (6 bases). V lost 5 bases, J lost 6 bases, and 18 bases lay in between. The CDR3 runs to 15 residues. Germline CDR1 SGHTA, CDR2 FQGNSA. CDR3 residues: CASSQSGTAGDTQYF. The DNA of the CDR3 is TGTGCCAGCAGCCAGTCCGGGACCGCGGGGGATACGCAGTATTTT.

The CDR3 reads CASSFTQTYGYTF. The CDR3, as DNA: TGTGCCAGCAGCTTTACGCAGACCTATGGCTACACCTTC. V and J are TRBV7-2 and TRBJ1-2, with D hard to call. V was trimmed by 3 bases and J by 4 bases, leaving 9 bases between them. The CDR3 covers 13 residues. CDR1 and CDR2 (germline): SGHTA, FQGNSA.

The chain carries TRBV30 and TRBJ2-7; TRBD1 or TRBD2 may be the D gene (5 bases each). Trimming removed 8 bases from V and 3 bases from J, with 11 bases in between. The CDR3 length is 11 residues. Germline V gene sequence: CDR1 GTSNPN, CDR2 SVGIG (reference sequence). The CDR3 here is CASGHHYEQYF. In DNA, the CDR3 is TGTGCCAGCGGACACCACTACGAGCAGTACTTC. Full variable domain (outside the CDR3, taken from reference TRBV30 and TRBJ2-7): SQTIHQWPATLVQPVGSPLSLECTVEGTSNPNLYWYRQAAGRGLQLLFYSVGIGQISSEVPQNLSASRPQDRQFILSSKKLLLSDSGFYLCASGHHYEQYFGPGTRLTVT.

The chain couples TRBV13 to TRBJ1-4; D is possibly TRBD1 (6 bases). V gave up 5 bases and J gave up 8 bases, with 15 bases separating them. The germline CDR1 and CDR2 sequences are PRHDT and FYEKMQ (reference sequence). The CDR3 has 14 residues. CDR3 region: CASSRQERREKLFF. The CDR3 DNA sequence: TGTGCCAGCAGCAGACAGGAGAGGAGAGAAAAACTGTTTTTT.

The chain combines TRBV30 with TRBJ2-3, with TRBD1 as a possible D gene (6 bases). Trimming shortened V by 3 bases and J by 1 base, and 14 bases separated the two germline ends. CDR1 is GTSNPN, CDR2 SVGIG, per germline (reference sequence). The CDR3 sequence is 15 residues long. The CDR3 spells CAWRRAGAGTDTQYF. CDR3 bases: TGTGCCTGGAGGAGGGCAGGGGCCGGCACAGATACGCAGTATTTT.

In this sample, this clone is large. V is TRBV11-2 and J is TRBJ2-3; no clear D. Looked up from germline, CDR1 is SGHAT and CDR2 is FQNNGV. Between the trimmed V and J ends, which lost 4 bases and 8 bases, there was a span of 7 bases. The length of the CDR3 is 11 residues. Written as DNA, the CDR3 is TGTGCCAGCAGCTCAAATGCTACGCAGTATTTT. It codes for CASSSNATQYF.

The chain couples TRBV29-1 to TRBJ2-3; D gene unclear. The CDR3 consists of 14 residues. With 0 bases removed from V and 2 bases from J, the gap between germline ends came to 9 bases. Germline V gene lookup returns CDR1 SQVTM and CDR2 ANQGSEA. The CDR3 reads CSVEDRDVTDTQYF. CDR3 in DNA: TGCAGCGTTGAAGATCGAGATGTCACAGATACGCAGTATTTT.

CDR3 loop: CASSEWWGGSGANVLTF. CDR3 nucleotide sequence: TGTGCCAGCAGTGAATGGTGGGGGGGCTCCGGGGCCAACGTCCTGACTTTC. The genes are TRBV6-1 and TRBJ2-6; TRBD2 might be the D (7 bases). CDR3 length: 17 residues. V gave up 2 bases and J gave up 4 bases, with 15 bases separating them. Germline CDR1 reads MNHNS; CDR2 reads SASEGT.

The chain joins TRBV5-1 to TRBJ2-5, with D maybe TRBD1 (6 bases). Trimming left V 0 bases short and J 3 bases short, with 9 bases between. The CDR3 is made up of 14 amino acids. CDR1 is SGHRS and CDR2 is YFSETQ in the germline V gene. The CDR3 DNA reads TGCGCCAGCAGCTTGGGGGACAACAAAGAGACCCAGTACTTC. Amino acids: CASSLGDNKETQYF.

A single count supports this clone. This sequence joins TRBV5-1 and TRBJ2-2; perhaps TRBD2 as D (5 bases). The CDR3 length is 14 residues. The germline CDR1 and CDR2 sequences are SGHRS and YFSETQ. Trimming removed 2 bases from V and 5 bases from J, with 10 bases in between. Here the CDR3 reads CASSFVPGTGELFF. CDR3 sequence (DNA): TGCGCCAGCAGCTTTGTGCCGGGAACCGGGGAGCTGTTTTTT. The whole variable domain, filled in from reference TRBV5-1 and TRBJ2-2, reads KAGVTQTPRYLIKTRGQQVTLSCSPISGHRSVSWYQQTPGQGLQFLFEYFSETQRNKGNFPGRFSGRQFSNSRSEMNVSTLELGDSALYLCASSFVPGTGELFFGEGSRLTVL.

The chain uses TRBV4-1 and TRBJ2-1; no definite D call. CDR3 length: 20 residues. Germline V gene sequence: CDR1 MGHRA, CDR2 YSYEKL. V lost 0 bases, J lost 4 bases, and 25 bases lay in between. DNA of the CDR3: TGCGCCAGCAGCCAAGAACCTCCCTACGGGTCTGATTCAATTTACAATGAGCAGTTCTTC. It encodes CASSQEPPYGSDSIYNEQFF.